This T cell receptor beta chain stems from a study of blood T cell repertoires in COVID-19. Living in 24 US areas, the participants were between roughly 18 and 95 years of age. Original handling: Estimation of nucleated cell counts was performed using reference gene primer amplification. Sequencing used immunoSEQ multiplex PCR; TCRdb keeps in-frame clones, though not all of them. V and J calls and clone size follow that table, whereas D and trimming were derived from the DNA. The table records 260,000 or so clones, 75% to 90% of them present only once. There are 13 residues in the CDR3. The germline CDR1 and CDR2 sequences are MGHRA and YSYEKL. V shed 1 base and J shed 6 bases, with 7 bases lying between them.

The receptor was derived from a woman between 45 and 60 years old who had recovered from COVID-19. The chain couples TRBV4-1 to TRBJ1-5; D unclear. Sequencing was carried out using PBMCs or T cells enriched from blood (not recorded which). The CDR3 is CASSQGGGQPQHF. In DNA, the CDR3 is TGCGCCAGCAGCCAAGGAGGTGGTCAGCCCCAGCATTTT.